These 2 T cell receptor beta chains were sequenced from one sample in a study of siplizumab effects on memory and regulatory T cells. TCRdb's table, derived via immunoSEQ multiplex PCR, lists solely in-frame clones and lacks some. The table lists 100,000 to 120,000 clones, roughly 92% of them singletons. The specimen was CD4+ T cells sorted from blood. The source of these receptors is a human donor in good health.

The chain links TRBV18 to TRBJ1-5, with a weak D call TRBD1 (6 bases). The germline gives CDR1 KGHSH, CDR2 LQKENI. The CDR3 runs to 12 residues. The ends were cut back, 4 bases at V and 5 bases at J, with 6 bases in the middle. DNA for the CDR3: TGTGCCAGCTCACACAGGGATCAGCCCCAGCATTTT. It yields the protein CASSHRDQPQHF.

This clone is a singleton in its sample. The CDR3 reads CACRLAGVDYEQYF. The CDR3 bases are TGTGCCTGTCGACTAGCGGGAGTTGACTACGAGCAGTACTTC. The chain uses TRBV30 and TRBJ2-7; 12 bases are a match to TRBD2. Germline trimming cut 6 bases from V and 3 bases from J; bases unmatched to any gene: 6. Germline V gives CDR1 GTSNPN, CDR2 SVGIG (reference sequence). CDR3 length: 14 amino acids.